This TCR beta chain is drawn from a study of CD8 T cells in Susac syndrome. CDR1 and CDR2 from the germline V gene are MNHEY and SMNVEV (reference sequence). V lost 4 bases and J lost 10; bases outside the gene matches: 4. The CDR3 consists of 13 residues. The RNA, 0.5 to 1 ug, was put through reverse transcription using random hexamers. The TCR beta CDR3 was amplified by immunoSEQ multiplex PCR across 54 Vbeta, 13 Jbeta. TCRdb itself ran the immunoSEQ multiplex PCR reads through MiXCR, one entry per CDR3 protein. Of 190,000 or so distinct CDR3 sequences detected, 95% appear once; the ten largest clones hold approximately 0.08%. Sequencing of TCR beta drew on CD8+ and CD4+ T cells from blood. Patients with stable or active relapsing-remitting disease, all of them treatment-naive, made up the multiple sclerosis controls. Both CD4+ and CD8+ T cells were negatively isolated, and TEMRA cells underwent FACS enrichment.

Sequenced: CD4+ T cells from PBMCs. The rearrangement joins TRBV27 to TRBJ1-2; 12 bases are a match to TRBD1. This sequence was found in a human donor with multiple sclerosis. The chain's CDR3 is CASSSRDRGPYTF. CDR3 nucleotides: TGTGCCAGCAGTTCCCGGGACAGGGGGCCCTACACCTTC.